Sequencing of this T cell receptor beta chain was carried out in a study of T cells in localized non-small cell lung cancer. Each adjacent lung sample was taken at least 2 cm from the tumor margin and was free of atypia. General study points: Appearing in adjacent lung were a median roughly 59 of the top 100 tumor clones. There was higher T cell clonality in uninvolved adjacent lung than in tumor, and it was highest there.

Sequencing was performed with immunoSEQ multiplex PCR; in TCRdb, only in-frame clones are kept and a portion is missing. The profile shows over 1,500 clones, just over 20% of them singletons. Concerning this clone: Its antigen is currently unknown.

CDR3 length equals 14 residues. The ends were cut back, 4 bases at V and 6 bases at J, with 10 bases in the middle. Germline CDR1 LNHDA, CDR2 SQIVND (reference sequence). The receptor's source is a man aged 40 to 70 with stage III lung adenocarcinoma. The specimen comprised normal lung tissue next to the tumor, sampled before any cancer treatment. The chain combines TRBV19 with TRBJ1-6; no clear D. CDR3 in amino acids: CASSTRAANSPLHF. The CDR3 bases are TGTGCCAGTAGTACCCGGGCGGCTAATTCACCCCTCCACTTT.